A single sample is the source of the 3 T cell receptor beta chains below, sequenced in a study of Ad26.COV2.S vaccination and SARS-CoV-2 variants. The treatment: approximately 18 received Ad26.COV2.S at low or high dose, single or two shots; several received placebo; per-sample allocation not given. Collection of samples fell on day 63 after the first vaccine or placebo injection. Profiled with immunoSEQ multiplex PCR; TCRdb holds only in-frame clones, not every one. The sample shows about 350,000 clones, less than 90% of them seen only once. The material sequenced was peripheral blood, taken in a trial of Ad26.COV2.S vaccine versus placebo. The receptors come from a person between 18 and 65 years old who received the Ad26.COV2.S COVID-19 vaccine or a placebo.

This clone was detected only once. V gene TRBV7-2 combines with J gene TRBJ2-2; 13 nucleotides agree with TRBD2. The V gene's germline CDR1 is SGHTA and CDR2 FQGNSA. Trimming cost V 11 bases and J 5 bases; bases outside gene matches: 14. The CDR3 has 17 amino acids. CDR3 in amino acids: CAGLRRTSGGSTGELFF. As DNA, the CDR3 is TGTGCCGGCCTACGTCGGACTAGCGGGGGTTCGACCGGGGAGCTGTTTTTT.

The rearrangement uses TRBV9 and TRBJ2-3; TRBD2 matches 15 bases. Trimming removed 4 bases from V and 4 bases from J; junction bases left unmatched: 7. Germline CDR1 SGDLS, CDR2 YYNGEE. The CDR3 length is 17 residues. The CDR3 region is CASSSRTSGRAADTQYF. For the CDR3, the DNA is TGTGCCAGCAGCTCCCGGACTAGCGGGAGGGCCGCAGATACGCAGTATTTT.

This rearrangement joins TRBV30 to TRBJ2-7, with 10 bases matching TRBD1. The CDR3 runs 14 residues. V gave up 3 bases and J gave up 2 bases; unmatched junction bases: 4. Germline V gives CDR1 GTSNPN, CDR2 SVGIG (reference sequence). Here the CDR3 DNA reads TGTGCCTGGAGGGGACAGGGGCTTACCTACGAGCAGTACTTC. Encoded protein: CAWRGQGLTYEQYF.